Listed here are 6 T cell receptor beta chains from one sample, sequenced in a study of blood T cells in healthy people across ages. Together with a sample-barcoded 5' primer, a J-beta primer mix was included in a second PCR lasting about 6 to 11 cycles. TCRdb ran MiXCR on the 5' RACE reads and lists one entry per CDR3 protein. The data show about 930,000 distinct CDR3 sequences, with 25% to 35% seen just once and roughly 10% held by the top ten. These data were likewise used in another study, on T cells of mothers and their children.

Sequenced material: blood. Every receptor here comes from a middle-aged woman in good health.

The table lists this clonotype with many counts. This chain uses TRBV7-9 with TRBJ1-2, with 9 bases matching TRBD1. Germline V gene data show CDR1 as SEHNR and CDR2 as FQNEAQ (reference sequence). The CDR3 is 15 residues long. Trimming cost V 0 bases and J 4 bases; bases outside gene matches: 3. CDR3 nucleotide sequence: TGTGCCAGCAGCTTAGCGGGACAGGGAGGCTATGGCTACACCTTC. Translation gives CASSLAGQGGYGYTF.

This clonotype occurred many times. The gene calls are TRBV6-5 and TRBJ1-2, with 7 bases that match TRBD1. The CDR3 sequence is 12 residues long. Per the germline V gene, CDR1 is MNHEY and CDR2 is SVGAGI. V dropped 2 bases and J dropped 7; count of bases not matched to a gene: 1. The CDR3, as DNA: TGTGCCAGCAGTTACAGGGGGCTTGGCTACACCTTC. Translating gives CASSYRGLGYTF.

The chain employs TRBV7-3 and TRBJ1-1; D unresolved. The CDR3 sequence is 13 residues long. The germline V gene encodes CDR1 SGHTA and CDR2 FQGTGA. V gave up 3 bases and J gave up 6 bases, with 11 bases separating them. This CDR3 reads CASSFQLTSEAFF. CDR3 nucleotides: TGTGCCAGCAGCTTCCAATTGACCTCTGAAGCTTTCTTT.

The rearrangement links TRBV5-1 to TRBJ1-2, with a tentative D call TRBD1 (5 bases). This CDR3 is built from 14 residues. V gave up 0 bases and J gave up 2 bases, with 8 bases separating them. The V gene's germline CDR1 is SGHRS and CDR2 YFSETQ. CDR3 in amino acids: CASSLVRGNYGYTF. For the CDR3, the DNA is TGCGCCAGCAGCTTGGTTCGGGGGAACTATGGCTACACCTTC.

The gene calls are TRBV6-1 and TRBJ1-2; no definite D call. Deletions cut 5 bases from V and 0 bases from J, with 13 bases between. Germline assignment: CDR1 MNHNS and CDR2 SASEGT. The CDR3 loop spans 15 amino acids. CDR3 region: CASSPLIDANYGYTF. CDR3 sequence (DNA): TGTGCCAGCAGTCCCCTGATAGACGCTAACTATGGCTACACCTTC.

The gene calls are TRBV7-8 and TRBJ1-1, with D perhaps TRBD1 (5 bases). The ends were cut back, 5 bases at V and 8 bases at J, with 15 bases in the middle. The CDR3 length is 13 residues. Germline CDR1 reads SGHVS; CDR2 reads FQNEAQ. The chain's CDR3 is CASSLYGEGEAFF. CDR3 DNA: TGTGCCAGCAGCCTATACGGGGAGGGGGAAGCTTTCTTT.